Listed below are T cell receptor beta chains from one sample, sequenced in a study of shared clonotypes between healthy human individuals. Sequencing used immunoSEQ multiplex PCR; TCRdb keeps in-frame clones, though not all of them. The sample lists about 1.1 million clones; 77% were seen once. Sequencing was carried out using memory CD4+ T cells from PBMCs. The source of these receptors is a man younger than 35 in good health. Some clones in this sample may be carry-over from other donors' samples. CDR3s include the opening cysteine and the closing phenylalanine or tryptophan. Fields, in order: J gene, D gene, V gene, clone size, CDR3 protein, CDR3 DNA. The D gene is left open where the match is weak. Only part of the rows carry a size: once, few, many, or a class if the clone is expanded.

j_call: TRBJ1-4
d_call: -
v_call: TRBV11-2
clone_size: -
cdr3_aa: CASSDGHTSRGGEKLFF
cdr3_nt: TGTGCCAGCAGCGACGGGCACACTTCACGAGGGGGAGAAAAACTGTTTTTT

j_call: TRBJ2-5
d_call: TRBD2
v_call: TRBV9
clone_size: few
cdr3_aa: CASSVASGSWGETQYF
cdr3_nt: TGTGCCAGCAGCGTCGCTAGCGGGAGTTGGGGAGAGACCCAGTACTTC

j_call: TRBJ1-1
d_call: -
v_call: TRBV5-1
clone_size: -
cdr3_aa: CASSVDPSGSTEAFF
cdr3_nt: TGCGCCAGCAGCGTCGACCCCTCCGGGAGCACTGAAGCTTTCTTT

j_call: TRBJ1-2
d_call: -
v_call: TRBV19
clone_size: -
cdr3_aa: CASSPSRYGYTF
cdr3_nt: TGTGCCAGTAGCCCGTCCCGTTATGGCTACACCTTC

j_call: TRBJ1-2
d_call: TRBD1
v_call: TRBV5-6
clone_size: -
cdr3_aa: CASSPPGTGRGYTF
cdr3_nt: TGTGCCAGCAGCCCCCCCGGGACAGGGAGGGGCTACACCTTC

j_call: TRBJ2-3
d_call: TRBD1
v_call: TRBV5-1
clone_size: few
cdr3_aa: CASGTGGPDTQYF
cdr3_nt: TGCGCCAGCGGGACAGGGGGACCAGATACGCAGTATTTT

j_call: TRBJ2-2
d_call: -
v_call: TRBV10-3
clone_size: -
cdr3_aa: CAISERYSGLTGELFF
cdr3_nt: TGTGCCATCAGTGAGAGGTATAGCGGCCTCACCGGGGAGCTGTTTTTT

j_call: TRBJ1-6
d_call: -
v_call: TRBV9
clone_size: -
cdr3_aa: CASRRTVDNSPLHF
cdr3_nt: TGTGCCAGCAGAAGGACGGTGGATAATTCACCCCTCCACTTT

j_call: TRBJ2-1
d_call: -
v_call: TRBV5-4
clone_size: -
cdr3_aa: CASSLAGRRDVHEQFF
cdr3_nt: TGTGCCAGCAGCTTGGCGGGTCGGAGGGATGTACATGAGCAGTTCTTC

j_call: TRBJ2-3
d_call: -
v_call: TRBV7-2
clone_size: -
cdr3_aa: CASSPDRTDTQYF
cdr3_nt: TGTGCCAGCAGCCCCGACCGCACAGATACGCAGTATTTT

j_call: TRBJ1-2
d_call: -
v_call: TRBV6-5
clone_size: -
cdr3_aa: CASSPPFGENYGYTF
cdr3_nt: TGTGCCAGCAGTCCGCCTTTCGGGGAAAACTATGGCTACACCTTC

j_call: TRBJ2-3
d_call: TRBD2
v_call: TRBV18
clone_size: -
cdr3_aa: CASSPILAGSTDTQYF
cdr3_nt: TGTGCCAGCTCACCAATCCTAGCGGGAAGCACAGATACGCAGTATTTT

j_call: TRBJ1-5
d_call: TRBD1
v_call: TRBV2
clone_size: -
cdr3_aa: CASRAGGANQPQHF
cdr3_nt: TGTGCCAGCAGGGCAGGGGGGGCCAATCAGCCCCAGCATTTT

j_call: TRBJ2-7
d_call: -
v_call: TRBV5-1
clone_size: -
cdr3_aa: CASELYEQYF
cdr3_nt: TGCGCCAGCGAACTATACGAGCAGTACTTC

j_call: TRBJ1-5
d_call: -
v_call: TRBV5-6
clone_size: -
cdr3_aa: CASSDQGRPNQPQHF
cdr3_nt: TGTGCCAGCAGCGACCAGGGCAGGCCAAATCAGCCCCAGCATTTT

j_call: TRBJ2-5
d_call: -
v_call: TRBV30
clone_size: -
cdr3_aa: CAWSGGGMETQYF
cdr3_nt: TGTGCCTGGAGTGGTGGCGGGATGGAGACCCAGTACTTC

j_call: TRBJ2-3
d_call: -
v_call: TRBV5-1
clone_size: -
cdr3_aa: CASSVNRATDTQYF
cdr3_nt: TGCGCCAGCAGCGTAAACAGGGCTACAGATACGCAGTATTTT

j_call: TRBJ2-1
d_call: -
v_call: TRBV29-1
clone_size: once
cdr3_aa: CSARTVILNNEQFF
cdr3_nt: TGCAGCGCCCGGACAGTTATTCTAAACAATGAGCAGTTCTTC

j_call: TRBJ2-3
d_call: -
v_call: TRBV2
clone_size: -
cdr3_aa: CASRTDHSTDTQYF
cdr3_nt: TGTGCCAGCAGAACCGACCACAGCACAGATACGCAGTATTTT

j_call: TRBJ1-3
d_call: -
v_call: TRBV9
clone_size: -
cdr3_aa: CASSVGEGLDGNTIYF
cdr3_nt: TGTGCCAGCAGCGTAGGTGAGGGGTTGGACGGAAACACCATATATTTT

j_call: TRBJ2-1
d_call: TRBD2
v_call: TRBV15
clone_size: -
cdr3_aa: CATSREGLVDEQFF
cdr3_nt: TGTGCCACCAGCCGAGAGGGACTAGTCGATGAGCAGTTCTTC

j_call: TRBJ2-3
d_call: TRBD2
v_call: TRBV30
clone_size: once
cdr3_aa: CAWNTGREGDTQYF
cdr3_nt: TGTGCCTGGAACACGGGGAGGGAAGGGGATACGCAGTATTTT

j_call: TRBJ1-2
d_call: TRBD1
v_call: TRBV19
clone_size: once
cdr3_aa: CASSPGQGTGRNYGYTF
cdr3_nt: TGTGCCAGTAGTCCGGGACAGGGGACGGGTAGGAACTATGGCTACACCTTC

j_call: TRBJ1-2
d_call: -
v_call: TRBV6-5
clone_size: -
cdr3_aa: CASSYSARAGYTF
cdr3_nt: TGTGCCAGCAGTTACTCGGCCCGAGCCGGCTACACCTTC

j_call: TRBJ2-7
d_call: -
v_call: TRBV19
clone_size: -
cdr3_aa: CASSEGQPYEQYF
cdr3_nt: TGTGCCAGTAGCGAAGGACAGCCCTACGAGCAGTACTTC

j_call: TRBJ2-7
d_call: -
v_call: TRBV6-7
clone_size: few
cdr3_aa: CASIIHRSEQYF
cdr3_nt: TGTGCCAGCATCATACACCGGAGCGAGCAGTACTTC

j_call: TRBJ2-2
d_call: -
v_call: TRBV15
clone_size: once
cdr3_aa: CATSRGGIFTGELFF
cdr3_nt: TGTGCCACCAGCAGGGGAGGAATCTTCACCGGGGAGCTGTTTTTT

j_call: TRBJ1-2
d_call: -
v_call: TRBV28
clone_size: once
cdr3_aa: CASSPLGTFGYTF
cdr3_nt: TGTGCCAGCAGCCCCTTAGGGACTTTTGGCTACACCTTC

j_call: TRBJ2-3
d_call: -
v_call: TRBV2
clone_size: many
cdr3_aa: CASSPGQNTDTQYF
cdr3_nt: TGTGCCAGCAGCCCGGGTCAAAACACAGATACGCAGTATTTT

j_call: TRBJ1-5
d_call: -
v_call: TRBV28
clone_size: -
cdr3_aa: CASTSRADSSNQPQHF
cdr3_nt: TGTGCCAGCACCTCAAGAGCCGACAGTAGCAATCAGCCCCAGCATTTT

j_call: TRBJ2-5
d_call: TRBD2
v_call: TRBV30
clone_size: -
cdr3_aa: CAWSGTSGIGAQYF
cdr3_nt: TGTGCCTGGAGTGGAACTAGCGGGATCGGGGCCCAGTACTTC

j_call: TRBJ1-1
d_call: TRBD1
v_call: TRBV6-1
clone_size: few
cdr3_aa: CASRYAGTGGEAFF
cdr3_nt: TGTGCCAGCAGATATGCCGGGACAGGAGGGGAAGCTTTCTTT

j_call: TRBJ2-7
d_call: -
v_call: TRBV11-1
clone_size: once
cdr3_aa: CASSWDISSYEQYF
cdr3_nt: TGTGCCAGCAGCTGGGACATTAGCTCCTACGAGCAGTACTTC

j_call: TRBJ2-1
d_call: -
v_call: TRBV11-3
clone_size: -
cdr3_aa: CASSSSPSNLLNEQFF
cdr3_nt: TGTGCCAGCAGCTCCTCCCCCAGCAACCTACTCAATGAGCAGTTCTTC

j_call: TRBJ2-4
d_call: TRBD1
v_call: TRBV10-3
clone_size: -
cdr3_aa: CAVSGTGENIQYF
cdr3_nt: TGTGCCGTCTCCGGGACAGGGGAAAACATTCAGTACTTC

j_call: TRBJ1-1
d_call: -
v_call: TRBV18
clone_size: few
cdr3_aa: CASSVIQGTEAFF
cdr3_nt: TGTGCCAGCTCAGTTATTCAAGGCACTGAAGCTTTCTTT

j_call: TRBJ2-1
d_call: TRBD2
v_call: TRBV4-1
clone_size: -
cdr3_aa: CASSQTLVPGTSLFGEQFF
cdr3_nt: TGCGCCAGCAGCCAGACACTTGTCCCCGGGACTAGCCTCTTCGGAGAGCAGTTCTTC

j_call: TRBJ1-2
d_call: -
v_call: TRBV5-6
clone_size: -
cdr3_aa: CASSSQGNYGYTF
cdr3_nt: TGTGCCAGCAGCTCTCAGGGGAACTATGGCTACACCTTC

j_call: TRBJ1-5
d_call: TRBD1
v_call: TRBV6-1
clone_size: -
cdr3_aa: CASSDGTGGFNQPQHF
cdr3_nt: TGTGCCAGCAGTGATGGCACAGGGGGATTCAATCAGCCCCAGCATTTT

j_call: TRBJ1-2
d_call: -
v_call: TRBV7-9
clone_size: -
cdr3_aa: CASSTYGGYGYTF
cdr3_nt: TGTGCCAGCAGCACTTACGGGGGGTATGGCTACACCTTC

j_call: TRBJ1-1
d_call: -
v_call: TRBV7-8
clone_size: -
cdr3_aa: CASSFPLLNTEAFF
cdr3_nt: TGTGCCAGCAGCTTCCCCCTCTTGAACACTGAAGCTTTCTTT

j_call: TRBJ1-1
d_call: -
v_call: TRBV5-1
clone_size: -
cdr3_aa: CASSLAGEGGPSFAAFF
cdr3_nt: TGCGCCAGCAGCTTGGCCGGTGAGGGGGGACCTAGTTTCGCGGCTTTCTTT

j_call: TRBJ2-1
d_call: -
v_call: TRBV4-2
clone_size: few
cdr3_aa: CATDPGDEQFF
cdr3_nt: TGTGCCACCGACCCAGGTGATGAGCAGTTCTTC

j_call: TRBJ1-2
d_call: -
v_call: TRBV18
clone_size: -
cdr3_aa: CASSPPAPGGIGYGYTF
cdr3_nt: TGTGCCAGCTCACCACCGGCGCCGGGCGGGATTGGCTATGGCTACACCTTC

j_call: TRBJ2-7
d_call: -
v_call: TRBV27
clone_size: -
cdr3_aa: CASSLQGGYEQYF
cdr3_nt: TGTGCCAGCAGTTTACAAGGGGGTTACGAGCAGTACTTC

j_call: TRBJ1-5
d_call: -
v_call: TRBV19
clone_size: -
cdr3_aa: CASSIPWGSNQPQHF
cdr3_nt: TGTGCCAGTAGTATCCCCTGGGGGAGCAATCAGCCCCAGCATTTT

j_call: TRBJ2-1
d_call: TRBD2
v_call: TRBV5-1
clone_size: -
cdr3_aa: CASNGLAGVNEQFF
cdr3_nt: TGCGCCAGCAATGGACTAGCGGGAGTAAATGAGCAGTTCTTC

j_call: TRBJ2-7
d_call: -
v_call: TRBV2
clone_size: -
cdr3_aa: CASRQTYEQYF
cdr3_nt: TGTGCCAGCAGGCAAACCTACGAGCAGTACTTC

j_call: TRBJ1-1
d_call: -
v_call: TRBV21-1
clone_size: -
cdr3_aa: CASSSTGNTEAFF
cdr3_nt: TGTGCCAGCAGCAGCACAGGAAACACTGAAGCTTTCTTT

j_call: TRBJ1-3
d_call: -
v_call: TRBV4-3
clone_size: -
cdr3_aa: CASSQDRGWDTIYF
cdr3_nt: TGCGCCAGCAGCCAAGATAGGGGCTGGGACACCATATATTTT

j_call: TRBJ2-7
d_call: TRBD1
v_call: TRBV7-3
clone_size: -
cdr3_aa: CASSSTGGQRTFPSYEQYF
cdr3_nt: TGTGCCAGCAGCTCAACAGGGGGCCAAAGAACCTTTCCCTCCTACGAGCAGTACTTC

j_call: TRBJ2-3
d_call: -
v_call: TRBV2
clone_size: -
cdr3_aa: CASIRREWGTDTQYF
cdr3_nt: TGTGCCAGCATCCGTAGGGAATGGGGGACAGATACGCAGTATTTT

j_call: TRBJ2-7
d_call: TRBD2
v_call: TRBV5-6
clone_size: -
cdr3_aa: CASSLTSGSPSYEQYF
cdr3_nt: TGTGCCAGCAGCTTGACTAGCGGGAGCCCCTCCTACGAGCAGTACTTC

j_call: TRBJ1-1
d_call: -
v_call: TRBV2
clone_size: few
cdr3_aa: CASSGQGRKTEAFF
cdr3_nt: TGTGCCAGCAGTGGGCAGGGCAGGAAGACTGAAGCTTTCTTT